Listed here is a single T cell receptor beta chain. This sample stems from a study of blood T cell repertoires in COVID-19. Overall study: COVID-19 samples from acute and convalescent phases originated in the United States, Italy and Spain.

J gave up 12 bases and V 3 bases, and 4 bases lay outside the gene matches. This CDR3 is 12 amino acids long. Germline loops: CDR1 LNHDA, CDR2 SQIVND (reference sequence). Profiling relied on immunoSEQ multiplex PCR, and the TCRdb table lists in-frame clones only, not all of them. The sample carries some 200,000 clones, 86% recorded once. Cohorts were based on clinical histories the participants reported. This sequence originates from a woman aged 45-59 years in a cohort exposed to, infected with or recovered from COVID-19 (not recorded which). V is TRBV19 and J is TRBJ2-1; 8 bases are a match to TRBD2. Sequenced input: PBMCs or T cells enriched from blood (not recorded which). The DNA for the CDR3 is TGTGCCAGTAGTATCAGCGGGAGTGGGCAGTTCTTC. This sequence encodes CASSISGSGQFF.